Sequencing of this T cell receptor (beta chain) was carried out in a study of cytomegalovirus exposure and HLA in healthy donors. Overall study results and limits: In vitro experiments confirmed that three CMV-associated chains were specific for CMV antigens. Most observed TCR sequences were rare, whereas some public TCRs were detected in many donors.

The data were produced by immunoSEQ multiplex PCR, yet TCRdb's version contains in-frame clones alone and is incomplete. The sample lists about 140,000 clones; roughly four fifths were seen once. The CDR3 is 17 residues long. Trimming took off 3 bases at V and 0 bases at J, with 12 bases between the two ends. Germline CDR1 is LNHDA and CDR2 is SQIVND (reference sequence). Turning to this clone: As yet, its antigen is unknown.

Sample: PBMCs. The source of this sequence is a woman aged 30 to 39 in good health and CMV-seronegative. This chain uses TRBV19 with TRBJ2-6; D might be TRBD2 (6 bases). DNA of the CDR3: TGTGCCAGTAGTATGGGGGGTGGATACTCTGGGGCCAACGTCCTGACTTTC. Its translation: CASSMGGGYSGANVLTF.